What follows describes a single TCR beta chain. The antigen this receptor binds is unknown. This is likely a read error, given that the CDR3 carries no conserved phenylalanine or tryptophan at its end. From the germline V gene, CDR1 is MDHEN and CDR2 is SYDVKM. Trimming takes 6 bases from V and 7 bases from J, and the germline ends sit 19 bases apart. The CDR3 is made up of 15 amino acids, end residues included. The DNA shown is the 45-base CDR3, in frame from base 1. The cohort consisted of 600 to 750 healthy bone marrow donors. At the time of sampling, every cohort member was nominally healthy, though immune exposures that went unrecorded were likely present. The donor tested CMV seronegative, placing the donor among the 350 to 400 seronegative members of the cohort. Every donor gave a peripheral blood sample, and the peripheral blood mononuclear cells from that sample were used for TCR beta sequencing. Genomic DNA extraction from the blood cell samples was performed with the Qiagen DNeasy Blood Extraction Kit.

The library was prepared using the immunoSEQ multiplex PCR assay. For the multiplex PCR, a mixture combining 60 forward primers for TCR Vbeta segments and 13 reverse primers for TCR Jbeta segments was used. The CDR3 region of rearranged TCR beta genes was amplified from genomic DNA with a multiplex PCR assay. The amplified TCR beta libraries were sequenced on the Illumina HiSeq System as 87-base-pair reads. The authors' analysis ran thus. A later analysis tallied tens of millions of unique TCR beta chains across the 600 to 700 repertoires, and approximately 9.9 million of those chains were shared by two or more donors. Raw reads were error-corrected and collapsed into unique sequences with a nearest-neighbor algorithm that merged closely related sequences to remove PCR and sequencing errors. CDR3 sequences were aligned to IMGT reference sequences to assign V, D and J gene segments. For a sequence to be retained, a match of at least six nucleotides was required to both a V gene segment and a J gene segment. A rearrangement counted as productive if the CDR3 had no stop codons and remained in frame with V and J, and every other rearrangement counted as non-productive. Following IMGT convention, CDR3 was defined as the stretch from the second conserved V-encoded cysteine up to the conserved J-encoded phenylalanine. Sequences without an unambiguous match to a single V gene segment were excluded from the earlier analysis of about 630 of the donors. An earlier analysis of roughly 590 of the donors called V segments functional above 56.7% productive rearrangements and segregating when the between-donor standard deviation exceeded 5%. To diagnose cytomegalovirus status from the catalog of TCR beta chain sequences, a statistical classification framework was built. In a later analysis, V and J genes were assigned by comparing TCR nucleotide sequences against IMGT/GENE-DB human TR gene sequences. The TCRdist pipeline was used in a later analysis to assign CDR3 sequences and most-parsimonious VDJ recombination scenarios. In a later analysis, each TCR beta chain was defined by its CDR3 amino acid sequence together with its V-gene family, and reads without a unique V-gene family were excluded. A later analysis removed nearly 600 highly shared, low-generation-probability nucleotide sequences to deal with suspected cross-contamination and a sequencing artifact. A later analysis calculated a clonal expansion index for each public chain from normalized within-repertoire ranks of inferred template counts. In a later analysis, generation probabilities were computed with a VDJ recombination model fitted to out-of-frame rearrangements, and the resulting probabilities were checked against IGoR. Hypergeometric tests were used in a later analysis to score TCR-TCR, TCR-HLA and TCR-CMV co-occurrence, with a repertoire-size bias correction applied to the TCR pairs. To estimate false discovery rates, a later analysis permuted the HLA or CMV assignments 20 times. In a later analysis, co-occurring TCRs were grouped using DBSCAN, with TCRdist sequence similarity added in when clustering inside HLA-allele-positive subsets. Repertoires with fewer than 30,000 or more than 120,000 public chains, plus five repertoires with anomalous nucleotide sharing, were excluded from co-occurrence clustering. Held by TCRdb, this immuneACCESS table contains in-frame sequences only and omits some clones. Under half of the omission traces to an unresolved V gene where checked; the cause of the rest is unknown. V, J and clone size were drawn from that table, and D and trimming were deduced from the DNA. This sample is represented by 100,000 to 150,000 clones; more than 80% of them were singletons. The top ten clones comprise 1% of the sample.

The data derive from a study of cytomegalovirus exposure and HLA in healthy donors (dated by TCRdb to the late 2010s). Concerning the study at large: An earlier analysis of approximately 640 of the donors reported more than 250 Gb of sequence data and around 110 million unique TCR beta sequences from roughly 200 million T cells. Besides the first cohort of approximately 710 subjects, a separate validation cohort made up of 120 different subjects was used. The genetic ancestry cluster associated with self-reported Caucasian donors included about 81% of the approximately 430 genotyped donors. In a later analysis, previously published TCR beta repertoires from roughly 710 donors were re-analyzed and high-resolution HLA genotyping was added so that TCR occurrence patterns could be studied. Four or five DR-DQ haplotypes were handled as single units for association and clustering because linkage in the cohort was strong. About 280 gigabases of sequencing data and 91 million or so unique TCR sequences made up an early release that covered some 640 HLA-typed donors. The study profiled the T cell repertoires of about 720 subjects by immunosequencing and related them to cytomegalovirus serostatus. The number of typed donors differed by locus: about 620-640 for A, B, C, DRB1 and DQB1; some 540 for DQA1; around 580 for DPA1; and roughly 470 for DPB1. Across approximately 400 genotyped donors of the cohort, an average of approximately 200,000 unique TCR beta nucleotide sequences per donor were sequenced, and roughly 17% of those sequences were non-productive. Rather than using new phenotypic data, the later analysis identified candidate immune exposures from TCR beta sequences and from how often those sequences occurred across donors. The study combined high-throughput TCR immunosequencing, statistical association of individual TCRs with disease status, and machine learning to predict cytomegalovirus infection status. An earlier analysis of roughly 600 of the donors used high-throughput TCR beta sequencing to judge whether each TCR beta V gene segment behaved as functional or pseudogenic. All discovery cohort repertoires had been generated using a single sequencing platform. The aim of the study was to test whether cataloging public T cell receptors could identify signatures of past pathogen exposure. Donor age, sex, ethnicity and CMV serostatus were compiled alongside the repertoire data. Both class I and class II loci were covered by HLA typing, at four-digit resolution. In a later genetic analysis, genome-wide SNP genotypes for 398 of the 666 donors were used, and that subset was treated as a discovery cohort.

Overall results and qualifications from the work: The study gave a list of more than 150 TCR beta chains associated with cytomegalovirus. The presence/absence analyses assumed that sequencing depth was roughly uniform across donors, and that assumption may not be true. Broadly in line with IMGT annotations, most TCR beta V segments showed up in productive rearrangements about 87% or about 30% of the time in an earlier analysis of some 590 of the donors. A later genetic analysis associated a missense DCLRE1C variant with V-gene and J-gene trimming of TCR beta chains, and an independent cohort replicated the association. Several of the top co-occurrence clusters appeared to be linked to parvovirus B19, influenza, CMV and Epstein-Barr virus, according to a later analysis. The earlier analysis of 450 to 700 of the donors excluded some 16 rarely observed V segments, including chromosome 9 orphons, because counts were too low. The classifier was reported to diagnose cytomegalovirus status with high specificity and sensitivity in both the original cohort and the validation cohort. Strong co-occurrence of HLA alleles, especially DR and DQ, made assigning TCR associations to individual alleles difficult. The sequencing pipeline was judged likely to have produced a cluster of highly shared sequence variants as a technical artifact. A later analysis associated 16,951 TCR beta sequences with specific HLA alleles at a false discovery rate of 0.05. In a later analysis, HLA-associated TCR beta chains showed more clonal expansion and lower generation probabilities than non-associated chains that were equally common. In a later analysis, TCR association rates were found to vary across HLA loci, with the most associated TCRs seen for DRB1 alleles and the fewest for HLA-C alleles. Only TCR beta chains were sequenced in this cohort, and the absence of alpha or paired-chain data limited detectable features. Linkage disequilibrium might explain the correlated functional status among segregating V segments, but an unknown experimental factor could not be excluded. According to the authors, the approach could potentially be generalized to other disease states and immunological phenotypes. Because the 87-base-pair reads could not distinguish some IMGT-functional V segments, including TRBV6-2 and TRBV6-3, those segments were excluded. The only immune exposure information available for the cohort was CMV serostatus. A further reported finding was that TCR beta sequences accurately predicted the HLA-A and HLA-B alleles for most subjects in the first cohort. Because HLA typing was missing for some donors at each locus, association tests included only the typed subset. In a later analysis, most CMV-associated TCR beta chains were found to appear HLA-restricted, with HLA associations seemingly driven largely by CMV exposure. While some public TCRs were present in many individuals, most TCR sequences turned up only very rarely across donors. A few of the identified cytomegalovirus-associated TCR beta chains were confirmed in vitro to be specific for cytomegalovirus antigens. A later genetic analysis reported fewer N-insertions in productive TCRs among donors in an Asian-associated ancestry cluster than the 666-donor mean.

The rearrangement combines TRBV28 with TRBJ1-5; 6 matching bases give a weak D call of TRBD1. This clonotype was obtained from a man aged 35-49 years in good health and CMV-seronegative. The sample consisted of PBMCs. The nucleotides read TGTGCCAGCAGCTCCCATGGGGGGGCGAAACAGCCCCAGCATGTT. It encodes CASSSHGGAKQPQHV.